One and the same sample provided the 29 T cell receptor beta chains below, sequenced in a study of shared clonotypes between healthy human individuals. Generated by immunoSEQ multiplex PCR, the TCRdb table keeps only in-frame clones and is missing some. The sample comprises about 2 million clones, about 95% of which are singletons, and roughly 1% rests with the top ten. Naive CD8 cells comprised CD45RO-negative, CCR7-positively selected cells, excluding terminally differentiated effector memory CD45RA+ cells. Specimen: naive CD8+ T cells sorted from blood. Receptors were obtained from a young man in good health.

This sequence joins TRBV6-1 and TRBJ2-2; D may match TRBD1 or TRBD2 (5 bases each). The CDR3 sequence is 12 residues long. V lost 11 bases and J lost 2, with 9 bases in between. Germline CDR1 and CDR2: MNHNS and SASEGT. This chain's CDR3 is CAARGNTGELFF. The CDR3 DNA sequence: TGTGCCGCCCGGGGCAACACCGGGGAGCTGTTTTTT.

The gene calls are TRBV5-1 and TRBJ2-1; D call uncertain. Trimming shortened V by 4 bases and J by 7 bases, and 18 bases separated the two germline ends. Germline V lookup: CDR1 SGHRS, CDR2 YFSETQ. The CDR3 is 15 amino acids. The CDR3 protein is CASSLSGIFGNEQFF. Written as DNA, the CDR3 is TGCGCCAGCAGCCTTAGTGGGATCTTTGGGAATGAGCAGTTCTTC.

The gene calls are TRBV9 and TRBJ2-1; D ambiguous. V was trimmed by 0 bases and J by 9 bases, leaving 13 bases between them. Germline values: CDR1 SGDLS, CDR2 YYNGEE. The CDR3 length is 14 residues. In DNA, the CDR3 is TGTGCCAGCAGCGTAGGGCGGAGCCTGCTTGAGCAGTTCTTC. Translated: CASSVGRSLLEQFF.

The rearrangement uses TRBV21-1 and TRBJ2-4; the listed D gene, TRBD1, was not tested against the DNA. TRBV21-1 is noted as a pseudogene. The CDR3 has 16 amino acids. In DNA, the CDR3 is TGTGCCAGCAGCCTAAACAGGGCCGGGGCCAAAAACATTCAGTACTTC. It codes for CASSLNRAGAKNIQYF.

Of note for this clone: In the same sample, other DNA sequences code for this CDR3. The gene calls are TRBV30 and TRBJ1-1; D gene unclear. The CDR3 extends over 13 amino acids. The V and J ends lost 0 bases and 1 base respectively, with 6 bases between them. The germline V gene has CDR1 GTSNPN and CDR2 SVGIG (reference sequence). The CDR3 loop is CAWSVLGNTEAFF. The CDR3 DNA sequence: TGTGCCTGGAGTGTATTAGGGAACACTGAAGCTTTCTTT.

For this clone: The conserved phenylalanine or tryptophan normally closing the CDR3 is absent here, so this likely arose from a read error. The chain recombines TRBV7-9 with TRBJ1-1; the D is unclear. Germline CDR1 is SEHNR and CDR2 is FQNEAQ (reference sequence). V lost 5 bases to trimming and J lost 1 base, with 14 bases between them. The CDR3 extends over 15 amino acids. CDR3 sequence reads: CASSPPDGRNTEAFS. The CDR3 coding sequence is TGTGCCAGCAGCCCACCCGACGGACGGAACACTGAAGCTTTCTCT.

The chain recombines TRBV5-1 with TRBJ1-1; 7 bases align to TRBD1. J gave up 1 base and V 3 bases, and 6 bases lay outside the gene matches. Germline V lookup: CDR1 SGHRS, CDR2 YFSETQ. The length of the CDR3 is 15 residues. In DNA form, the CDR3 reads TGCGCCAGCAGCTCACGGGGACAGCAGAACACTGAAGCTTTCTTT. Protein: CASSSRGQQNTEAFF.

The chain combines TRBV7-9 with TRBJ2-5; 8 bases are a match to TRBD1. Germline assignment: CDR1 SEHNR and CDR2 FQNEAQ (reference sequence). V trimming: 4 bases; J trimming: 3 bases; junction bases outside the gene matches: 4. CDR3 length equals 14 residues. CDR3: CASSSRTGKETQYF. The CDR3 DNA reads TGTGCCAGCAGCTCAAGGACAGGGAAAGAGACCCAGTACTTC.

Regarding this clone: Other DNA sequences in this sample translate to the same CDR3. The genes are TRBV4-1 and TRBJ2-7; D is possibly TRBD2 (6 bases). CDR1 and CDR2 (germline): MGHRA, YSYEKL. V dropped 4 bases and J dropped 6 bases, with 13 bases sitting between them. The CDR3 is 13 residues long. The CDR3 sequence: CASSPRQGGEQYF. DNA for the CDR3: TGCGCCAGCAGCCCGCGGCAGGGAGGCGAGCAGTACTTC.

This chain joins TRBV27 and TRBJ1-1; D might be TRBD1 (6 bases). Germline values: CDR1 MNHEY, CDR2 SMNVEV (reference sequence). The germline V and J ends were trimmed by 0 bases and 4 bases, with 15 bases remaining between them. CDR3 length equals 16 residues. CDR3 loop: CASSLSTGPGFTEAFF. DNA for the CDR3: TGTGCCAGCAGTTTATCGACAGGCCCTGGGTTCACTGAAGCTTTCTTT.

J is TRBJ1-5 and V is TRBV29-1, with D maybe TRBD1 (6 bases). Germline CDR1 reads SQVTM; CDR2 reads ANQGSEA. The germline V and J ends were trimmed by 3 bases and 6 bases, with 24 bases remaining between them. The CDR3 runs 17 residues. CDR3 coding DNA: TGCAGCGTTGATAACCCATCGGGGGGCAGGGGATGTCAGCCCCAGCATTTT. This translates into CSVDNPSGGRGCQPQHF.

The genes are TRBV7-3 and TRBJ2-5; no reliable D call. The CDR3 totals 13 residues. Between the trimmed V and J ends, which lost 0 bases and 4 bases, there was a span of 6 bases. CDR1 is SGHTA, CDR2 FQGTGA, per germline. The CDR3: CASSLTPGETQYF. The CDR3 nucleotides read TGTGCCAGCAGCTTAACTCCAGGAGAGACCCAGTACTTC. Variable domain in full (rest from reference TRBV7-3 and TRBJ2-5): GAGVSQTPSNKVTEKGKYVELRCDPISGHTALYWYRQSLGQGPEFLIYFQGTGAADDSGLPNDRFFAVRPEGSVSTLKIQRTERGDSAVYLCASSLTPGETQYFGPGTRLLVL.

The genes are TRBV4-1 and TRBJ2-5; perhaps TRBD1 as D (5 bases). The CDR3 totals 16 residues. Germline CDR1 MGHRA, CDR2 YSYEKL. V was cut by 1 base and J by 5 bases, with 17 bases left in between. This chain's CDR3 is CASSQVEVGAGETQYF. CDR3 sequence (DNA): TGCGCCAGCAGCCAAGTTGAAGTTGGGGCAGGGGAGACCCAGTACTTC.

The rearrangement joins TRBV5-1 to TRBJ2-1, with D unresolved. V shed 0 bases and J shed 5 bases, with 6 bases lying between them. From germline, CDR1 is SGHRS and CDR2 YFSETQ. This CDR3 contains 13 residues. The CDR3 DNA follows: TGCGCCAGCAGCTTGGGGGTGAACAATGAGCAGTTCTTC. Protein sequence: CASSLGVNNEQFF.

The chain links TRBV9 to TRBJ2-5, with a weak D call TRBD2 (6 bases). This CDR3 is 16 amino acids long. From germline, CDR1 is SGDLS and CDR2 YYNGEE. Deletions cut 1 base from V and 3 bases from J, with 16 bases between. CDR3 DNA: TGTGCCAGCAGCGTATCCTTGTCTGGGGGGAAAGAGACCCAGTACTTC. Its translation is CASSVSLSGGKETQYF.

In its sample, this clone was seen once. J is TRBJ1-1 and V is TRBV7-3; no reliable D call. V was clipped by 6 bases and J by 8 bases, with 16 bases between them. The CDR3 totals 13 residues. Germline V gene lookup returns CDR1 SGHTA and CDR2 FQGTGA. CDR3 region: CASSLDLGVEAFF. CDR3 coding DNA: TGTGCCAGCAGTTTAGACCTGGGCGTGGAAGCTTTCTTT.

CDR3 DNA sequence: TGTGCCAGCAGCCGCTTCGGCTCTGGAAACACCATATATTTT. Residues: CASSRFGSGNTIYF. The V call is TRBV28, the J call TRBJ1-3; no clear D. Germline lookup yields CDR1 MDHEN and CDR2 SYDVKM. The CDR3 covers 14 residues. V was clipped by 6 bases and J by 0 bases, with 9 bases between them.

The rearrangement links TRBV2 to TRBJ2-7; the match to TRBD2 covers 9 bases. V lost 6 bases, J lost 3 bases, and 6 bases stayed unmatched. Germline CDR1 is SNHLY and CDR2 is FYNNEI. This CDR3 has 14 amino acids. Written as DNA, the CDR3 is TGTGCCAGCAGCTTTAGCGGGAGCCTCTACGAGCAGTACTTC. Protein: CASSFSGSLYEQYF.

This rearrangement joins TRBV6-4 to TRBJ2-1; TRBD2 might be the D (6 bases). The V gene lost 0 bases and the J gene lost 13 bases, with 10 bases spanning the gap. The CDR3 is 12 residues long. Germline assignment: CDR1 MRHNA and CDR2 SNTAGT. In DNA, the CDR3 is TGTGCCAGCAGTGACTCCGGGACTGCCCAGTTCTTC. The encoded protein is CASSDSGTAQFF.

This sequence joins TRBV27 and TRBJ2-1; 8 bases match TRBD2. Germline CDR1 and CDR2: MNHEY and SMNVEV (reference sequence). The CDR3 runs to 14 residues. Trimming removed 3 bases from V and 8 bases from J; junction bases left unmatched: 6. Here the CDR3 DNA reads TGTGCCAGCAGTTTGCGGGGGGCCCTCGATGAGCAGTTCTTC. It yields the protein CASSLRGALDEQFF.

This chain connects TRBV30 to TRBJ2-6; 9 bases map to TRBD1. Germline assignment: CDR1 GTSNPN and CDR2 SVGIG (reference sequence). The CDR3 has 14 residues. The CDR3 sequence is CAGGQGSGANVLTF. The CDR3 bases are TGTGCAGGGGGACAGGGCTCAGGGGCCAACGTCCTGACTTTC.

V and J are TRBV2 and TRBJ1-5; TRBD1 matches at 7 bases. The CDR3 is made up of 16 amino acids. Germline CDR1 is SNHLY and CDR2 is FYNNEI. Unmatched junction bases numbered 10, after V lost 8 bases and J lost 0 bases. CDR3 loop: CASLPEGGLSNQPQHF. Here the CDR3 DNA reads TGTGCCAGCCTCCCGGAAGGGGGCCTTAGCAATCAGCCCCAGCATTTT.

This clone was counted between two and nine times. V and J are TRBV6-1 and TRBJ2-7, with 9 bases lining up with TRBD2. The CDR3 is 13 residues long. The junction had 4 bases not matched to a gene; V was cut back by 6 bases and J by 4 bases. CDR1 is MNHNS, CDR2 SASEGT, per germline. Written as DNA, the CDR3 is TGTGCCAGCAGGTTAGCGGGGGATTACGAGCAGTACTTC. Its protein is CASRLAGDYEQYF.

The chain uses TRBV27 and TRBJ2-1; D remains ambiguous. Trimming took off 8 bases at V and 2 bases at J, with 7 bases between the two ends. Germline CDR1 MNHEY, CDR2 SMNVEV (reference sequence). The CDR3 has 12 residues. This CDR3 reads CASYDTYNEQFF. The DNA for the CDR3 is TGTGCCAGCTATGATACCTACAATGAGCAGTTCTTC.

V is TRBV6-5 and J is TRBJ2-1, with D possibly TRBD1 on 7 matching bases. There are 15 residues in the CDR3. V was clipped by 8 bases and J by 10 bases, with 24 bases between them. Germline V gives CDR1 MNHEY, CDR2 SVGAGI. Written as DNA, the CDR3 is TGTGCCAGCGCCGAGGAGGGACAGCCCTCTAGAGAGCAGTTCTTC. Its translation: CASAEEGQPSREQFF.

V and J are TRBV15 and TRBJ1-3, with TRBD1 identical over 10 bases. The J segment lost 4 bases and the V segment lost 5 bases, leaving 5 bases of the junction unmatched. Germline-derived CDR1 and CDR2 are LNHNV and YYDKDF (reference sequence). CDR3 length: 15 amino acids. Written as DNA, the CDR3 is TGTGCCACCAGCTCCGGGACAGGGGTCGGAAACACCATATATTTT. This translates into CATSSGTGVGNTIYF.

This rearrangement joins TRBV30 to TRBJ1-4; a possible D gene is TRBD1 (6 bases). The V and J ends lost 2 bases and 7 bases respectively, with 17 bases between them. Germline CDR1 and CDR2: GTSNPN and SVGIG (reference sequence). The CDR3 totals 15 residues. The CDR3: CAWSTTGPRTEKLFF. DNA of the CDR3: TGTGCCTGGAGTACAACAGGGCCCCGAACTGAAAAACTGTTTTTT.

The chain uses TRBV10-3 and TRBJ2-7; D not resolved. The germline CDR1 and CDR2 sequences are ENHRY and SYGVKD. The CDR3 has 14 amino acids. V was pared by 3 bases and J by 2 bases, with 11 bases between. The CDR3 spells CAISEPLSPYEQYF. CDR3 in DNA: TGTGCCATCAGTGAACCCCTCAGTCCCTACGAGCAGTACTTC.

This rearrangement joins TRBV6-1 to TRBJ1-2; D gene unclear. The CDR3 has 16 amino acids. Germline V gene data show CDR1 as MNHNS and CDR2 as SASEGT. Trimming cost V 3 bases and J 5 bases, with 19 bases left between them. CDR3 amino acids: CASSDRVGSLGYGYTF. The CDR3, as DNA: TGTGCCAGCAGTGATAGGGTAGGCAGCTTGGGATATGGCTACACCTTC.